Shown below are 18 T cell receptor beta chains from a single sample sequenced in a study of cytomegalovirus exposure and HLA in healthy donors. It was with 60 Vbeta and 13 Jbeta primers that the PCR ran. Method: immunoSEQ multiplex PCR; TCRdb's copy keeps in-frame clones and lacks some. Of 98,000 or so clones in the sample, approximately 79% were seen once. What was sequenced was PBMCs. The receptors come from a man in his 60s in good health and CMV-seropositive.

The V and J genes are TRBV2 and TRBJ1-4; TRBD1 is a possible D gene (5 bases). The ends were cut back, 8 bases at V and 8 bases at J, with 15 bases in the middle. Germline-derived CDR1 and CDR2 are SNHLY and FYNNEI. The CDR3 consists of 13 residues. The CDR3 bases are TGTGCCAGCGGGGTCCAGGGAAGCGAAAAACTGTTTTTT. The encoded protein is CASGVQGSEKLFF.

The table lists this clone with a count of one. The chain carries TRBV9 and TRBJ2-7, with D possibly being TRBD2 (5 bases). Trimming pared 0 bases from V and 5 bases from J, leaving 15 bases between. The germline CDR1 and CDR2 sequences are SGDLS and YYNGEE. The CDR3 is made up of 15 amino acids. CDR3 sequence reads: CASSVEPLATHEQYF. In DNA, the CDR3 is TGTGCCAGCAGCGTAGAACCCCTAGCTACCCACGAGCAGTACTTC.

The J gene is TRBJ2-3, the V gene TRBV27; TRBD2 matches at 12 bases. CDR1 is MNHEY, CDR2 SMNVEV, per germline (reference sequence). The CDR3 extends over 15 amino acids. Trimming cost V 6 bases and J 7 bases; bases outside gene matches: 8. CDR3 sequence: CASRPPGLAGNTQYF. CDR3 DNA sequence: TGTGCCAGCAGGCCCCCTGGACTAGCGGGGAATACGCAGTATTTT.

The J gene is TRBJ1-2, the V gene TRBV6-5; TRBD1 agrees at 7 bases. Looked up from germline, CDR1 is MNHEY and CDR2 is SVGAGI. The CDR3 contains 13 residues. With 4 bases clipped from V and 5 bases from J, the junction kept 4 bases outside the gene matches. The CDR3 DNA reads TGTGCCAGCAGTTCGACAGGGTCATATGGCTACACCTTC. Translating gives CASSSTGSYGYTF.

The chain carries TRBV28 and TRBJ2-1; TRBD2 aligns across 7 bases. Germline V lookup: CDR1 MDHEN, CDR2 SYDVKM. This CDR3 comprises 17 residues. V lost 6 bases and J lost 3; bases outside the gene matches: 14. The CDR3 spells CASSTLGGLGIYNEQFF. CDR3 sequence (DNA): TGTGCCAGCAGCACACTGGGGGGGTTGGGGATCTACAATGAGCAGTTCTTC.

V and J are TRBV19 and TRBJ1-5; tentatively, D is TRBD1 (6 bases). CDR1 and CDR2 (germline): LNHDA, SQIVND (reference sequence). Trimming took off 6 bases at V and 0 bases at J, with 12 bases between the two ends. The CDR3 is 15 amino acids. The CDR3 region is CASRSRGYSNQPQHF. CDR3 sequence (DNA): TGTGCCAGTAGGTCGAGGGGGTATAGCAATCAGCCCCAGCATTTT.

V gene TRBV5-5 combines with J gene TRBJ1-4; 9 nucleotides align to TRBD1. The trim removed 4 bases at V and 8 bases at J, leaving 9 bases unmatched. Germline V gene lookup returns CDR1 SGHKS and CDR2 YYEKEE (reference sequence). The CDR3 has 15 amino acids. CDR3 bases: TGTGCCAGCAGCGCGGCGGGACAGGGAGGGGAAAAACTGTTTTTT. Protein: CASSAAGQGGEKLFF.

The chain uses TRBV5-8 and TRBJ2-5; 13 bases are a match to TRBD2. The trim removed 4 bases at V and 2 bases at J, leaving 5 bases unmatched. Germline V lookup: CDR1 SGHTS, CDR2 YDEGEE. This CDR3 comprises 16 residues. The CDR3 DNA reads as TGTGCCAGCAGCCCAGGGACTAGCGGGGCGCAAGAGACCCAGTACTTC. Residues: CASSPGTSGAQETQYF.

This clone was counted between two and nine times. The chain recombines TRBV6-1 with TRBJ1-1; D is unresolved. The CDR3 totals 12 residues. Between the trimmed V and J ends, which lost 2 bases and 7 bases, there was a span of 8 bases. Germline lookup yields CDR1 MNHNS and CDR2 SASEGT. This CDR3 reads CASSEQVGEAFF. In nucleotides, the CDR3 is TGTGCCAGCAGTGAACAGGTCGGTGAAGCTTTCTTT.

CDR3 sequence (DNA): TGTGCCAGCAGTGATCGGGGGGGGGAGACCCAGTACTTC. Protein product: CASSDRGGETQYF. The chain is built from TRBV25-1 and TRBJ2-5; 8 positions agree with TRBD2. CDR3 length: 13 residues. Unmatched junction bases numbered 2, after V lost 3 bases and J lost 5 bases. Germline CDR1 is MGHDK and CDR2 is SYGVNS.

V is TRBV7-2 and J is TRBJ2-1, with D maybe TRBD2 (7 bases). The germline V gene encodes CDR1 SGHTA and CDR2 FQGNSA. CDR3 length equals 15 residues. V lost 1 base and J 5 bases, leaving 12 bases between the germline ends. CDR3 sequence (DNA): TGTGCCAGCAGCTTAGAGGGCGGGGGCCACAATGAGCAGTTCTTC. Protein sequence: CASSLEGGGHNEQFF.

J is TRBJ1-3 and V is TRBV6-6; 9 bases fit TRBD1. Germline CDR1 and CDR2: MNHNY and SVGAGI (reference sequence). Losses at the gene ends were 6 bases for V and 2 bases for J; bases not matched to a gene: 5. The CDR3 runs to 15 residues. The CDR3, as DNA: TGTGCCAGCAGCTCCCGGGACAGGGCTGGAAACACCATATATTTT. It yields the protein CASSSRDRAGNTIYF.

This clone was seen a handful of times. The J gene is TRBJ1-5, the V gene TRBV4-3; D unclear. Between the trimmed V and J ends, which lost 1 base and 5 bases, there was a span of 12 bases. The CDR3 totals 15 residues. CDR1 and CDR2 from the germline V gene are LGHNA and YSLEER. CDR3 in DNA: TGCGCCAGCAGCCAAGGTGAGAATAATTATCAGCCCCAGCATTTT. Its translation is CASSQGENNYQPQHF.

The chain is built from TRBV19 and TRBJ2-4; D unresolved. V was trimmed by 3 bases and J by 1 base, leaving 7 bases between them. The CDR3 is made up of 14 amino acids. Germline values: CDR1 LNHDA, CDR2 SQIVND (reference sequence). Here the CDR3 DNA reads TGTGCCAGTAGTATGAGCGCGGCCAAAAACATTCAGTACTTC. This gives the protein CASSMSAAKNIQYF.

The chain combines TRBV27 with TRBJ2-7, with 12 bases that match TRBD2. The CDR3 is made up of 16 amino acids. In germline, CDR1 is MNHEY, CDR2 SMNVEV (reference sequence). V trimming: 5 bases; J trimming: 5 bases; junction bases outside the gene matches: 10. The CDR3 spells CASSPPSGGGSNEQYF. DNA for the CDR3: TGTGCCAGCAGTCCCCCTAGCGGGGGGGGCAGTAACGAGCAGTACTTC.

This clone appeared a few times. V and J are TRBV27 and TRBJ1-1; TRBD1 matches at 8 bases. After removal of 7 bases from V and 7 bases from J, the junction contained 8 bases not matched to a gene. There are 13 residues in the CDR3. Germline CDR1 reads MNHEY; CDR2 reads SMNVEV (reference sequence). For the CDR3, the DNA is TGTGCCAGCAAGACAGGGGCGTCTTTTGAAGCTTTCTTT. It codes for CASKTGASFEAFF.

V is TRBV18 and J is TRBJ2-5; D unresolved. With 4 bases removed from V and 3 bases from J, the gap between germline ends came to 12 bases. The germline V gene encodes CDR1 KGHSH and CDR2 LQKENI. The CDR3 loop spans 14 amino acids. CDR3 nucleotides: TGTGCCAGCTCACTACGAGTGAATAAAGAGACCCAGTACTTC. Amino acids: CASSLRVNKETQYF.

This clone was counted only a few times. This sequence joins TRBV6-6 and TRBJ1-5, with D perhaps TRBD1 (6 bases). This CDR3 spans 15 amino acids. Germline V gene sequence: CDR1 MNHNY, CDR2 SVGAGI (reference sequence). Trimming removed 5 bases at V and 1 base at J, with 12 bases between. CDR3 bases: TGTGCCAGCAGTCCCGCAGGGGTGAGCAATCAGCCCCAGCATTTT. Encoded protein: CASSPAGVSNQPQHF.